One and the same sample provided the 29 T cell receptor beta chains below, sequenced in a study of cytomegalovirus exposure and HLA in healthy donors. With 60 Vbeta and 13 Jbeta primers, the PCR was carried out. Here immunoSEQ multiplex PCR was the method, and the copy in TCRdb shows in-frame clones only, minus some. The table lists roughly 73,000 clones, 75% to 80% of them singletons. Sequencing was carried out using PBMCs. The receptors come from a man between 35 and 55 years old in good health and CMV-seronegative.

This rearrangement joins TRBV9 to TRBJ2-6; 11 nucleotides line up with TRBD2. The V segment lost 6 bases and the J segment 0 bases; nucleotides outside the gene matches: 5. Germline CDR1 SGDLS, CDR2 YYNGEE. The CDR3 runs to 17 residues. DNA of the CDR3: TGTGCCAGCACCTTAGCGGGGGGGGTCTCTGGGGCCAACGTCCTGACTTTC. Translation gives CASTLAGGVSGANVLTF.

J is TRBJ2-6 and V is TRBV6-5; D ambiguous. The CDR3 runs to 15 residues. The V gene lost 8 bases and the J gene lost 0 bases, with 11 bases spanning the gap. CDR1 and CDR2 (germline): MNHEY, SVGAGI. CDR3 coding DNA: TGTGCCAGCGGAAGAGACTTCTCTGGGGCCAACGTCCTGACTTTC. Residues: CASGRDFSGANVLTF.

V is TRBV5-1 and J is TRBJ2-3; a weak D match, TRBD1 (8 bases). Trimming shortened V by 2 bases and J by 6 bases, and 16 bases separated the two germline ends. The CDR3 covers 15 residues. Per the germline V gene, CDR1 is SGHRS and CDR2 is YFSETQ. This CDR3 reads CASSLAAGQADTQYF. The CDR3 region has the DNA TGCGCCAGCAGCTTAGCAGCGGGACAGGCGGATACGCAGTATTTT.

This clone appeared a single time. This chain joins TRBV4-2 and TRBJ1-2, with 8 bases matching TRBD1. Germline V gives CDR1 LGHNA, CDR2 YNFKEQ. CDR3 length: 15 amino acids. V lost 3 bases to trimming and J lost 7 bases; unmatched junction nucleotides: 10. This CDR3 reads CASSHDHGQGRGYTF. DNA for the CDR3: TGTGCCAGCAGCCATGACCATGGACAGGGCCGTGGCTACACCTTC.

V and J are TRBV7-2 and TRBJ2-3; 8 nucleotides line up with TRBD2. The CDR3 is made up of 14 amino acids. The germline CDR1 and CDR2 sequences are SGHTA and FQGNSA. Trimming removed 5 bases from V and 6 bases from J; junction bases left unmatched: 7. The DNA for the CDR3 is TGTGCCAGCAGCCCCAGGATAGCGGGGGATACGCAGTATTTT. It yields the protein CASSPRIAGDTQYF.

The V call is TRBV6-5, the J call TRBJ2-7, with TRBD1 as a possible D gene (6 bases). Trimming shortened V by 10 bases and J by 4 bases, and 17 bases separated the two germline ends. Germline CDR1 MNHEY, CDR2 SVGAGI. There are 13 residues in the CDR3. The CDR3 DNA reads as TGTGCCACGTCACCGGGACAAGTTTACGAGCAGTACTTC. Amino acids: CATSPGQVYEQYF.

A few counts support this clone. The rearrangement links TRBV30 to TRBJ1-6; no definite D call. The ends were cut back, 0 bases at V and 6 bases at J, with 6 bases in the middle. Germline V gene lookup returns CDR1 GTSNPN and CDR2 SVGIG (reference sequence). There are 13 residues in the CDR3. CDR3 coding DNA: TGTGCCTGGAGTGTAACACCTAATTCACCCCTCCACTTT. Protein sequence: CAWSVTPNSPLHF.

Here the CDR3 reads CASSKEPGGKETQYF. The CDR3 region has the DNA TGTGCCAGCAGCAAAGAACCAGGGGGCAAAGAGACCCAGTACTTC. V is TRBV21-1 and J is TRBJ2-5; the table calls TRBD1, which could not be checked here. TRBV21-1 is an annotated pseudogene. The CDR3 contains 15 residues.

This sequence joins TRBV9 and TRBJ1-1; TRBD1 agrees at 8 bases. Germline CDR1 is SGDLS and CDR2 is YYNGEE. The J segment lost 0 bases and the V segment lost 4 bases, leaving 8 bases of the junction unmatched. This CDR3 has 16 residues. This CDR3 is CASSHGQGSMNTEAFF. The CDR3, as DNA: TGTGCCAGCAGCCATGGACAGGGAAGCATGAACACTGAAGCTTTCTTT.

V usage is TRBV4-2 and J usage is TRBJ1-1; D ambiguous. Looked up from germline, CDR1 is LGHNA and CDR2 is YNFKEQ. V was cut by 4 bases and J by 1 base, with 7 bases left in between. This CDR3 is 13 amino acids long. CDR3 region: CASSLPRNTEAFF. The DNA for the CDR3 is TGTGCCAGCAGCCTGCCGAGGAACACTGAAGCTTTCTTT.

This chain links TRBV11-2 with TRBJ1-4; 7 bases line up with TRBD1. This CDR3 contains 15 residues. Germline V lookup: CDR1 SGHAT, CDR2 FQNNGV. Unmatched junction bases numbered 9, after V lost 4 bases and J lost 7 bases. The CDR3 reads CASSSYRGNGEKLFF. The DNA for the CDR3 is TGTGCCAGCAGCTCGTACAGGGGCAACGGTGAAAAACTGTTTTTT.

This sequence joins TRBV19 and TRBJ2-5; 9 bases map to TRBD2. The CDR3 extends over 13 amino acids. V lost 6 bases, J lost 4 bases, and 3 bases stayed unmatched. Germline V lookup: CDR1 LNHDA, CDR2 SQIVND (reference sequence). The CDR3 region is CASRERGVETQYF. CDR3 nucleotides: TGTGCCAGTAGAGAGCGGGGGGTAGAGACCCAGTACTTC. The full variable domain, in which reference TRBV19 and TRBJ2-5 provide the parts outside the CDR3, is DGGITQSPKYLFRKEGQNVTLSCEQNLNHDAMYWYRQDPGQGLRLIYYSQIVNDFQKGDIAEGYSVSREKKESFPLTVTSAQKNPTAFYLCASRERGVETQYFGPGTRLLVL.

Only one count was recorded for this clone. This sequence joins TRBV29-1 and TRBJ2-7, with no clear D. CDR1 is SQVTM and CDR2 is ANQGSEA in the germline V gene. With 6 bases removed from V and 0 bases from J, the gap between germline ends came to 9 bases. This CDR3 is built from 12 residues. The CDR3 reads CSVLTSSYEQYF. The DNA of the CDR3 is TGCAGCGTCCTCACGAGCTCCTACGAGCAGTACTTC.

The count of this clone is one. The DNA for the CDR3 is TGTGCCAGCAGCCTCTGGGGGCCAGGGGCCCAGTACTTC. It translates to CASSLWGPGAQYF. The chain couples TRBV13 to TRBJ2-5; a possible D gene is TRBD1 (6 bases). V was trimmed by 5 bases and J by 9 bases, leaving 16 bases between them. The CDR3 contains 13 residues. Germline loops: CDR1 PRHDT, CDR2 FYEKMQ (reference sequence).

The gene calls are TRBV10-3 and TRBJ2-2; TRBD2 is a possible D gene (6 bases). Germline lookup yields CDR1 ENHRY and CDR2 SYGVKD. V gave up 7 bases and J gave up 2 bases, with 14 bases separating them. The CDR3 has 15 residues. CDR3 sequence (DNA): TGTGCCATCAAGGCAGCCGGGAGAAACACCGGGGAGCTGTTTTTT. Encoded protein: CAIKAAGRNTGELFF.

This chain uses TRBV19 with TRBJ1-5; D is unresolved. CDR3 size: 14 residues. V lost 6 bases to trimming and J lost 0 bases, with 9 bases between them. CDR1 is LNHDA and CDR2 is SQIVND in the germline V gene (reference sequence). The CDR3 nucleotides are TGTGCCAGTAGCACCTACGATAGCAATCAGCCCCAGCATTTT. This gives the protein CASSTYDSNQPQHF. The whole variable domain, remainder taken from reference TRBV19 and TRBJ1-5, is DGGITQSPKYLFRKEGQNVTLSCEQNLNHDAMYWYRQDPGQGLRLIYYSQIVNDFQKGDIAEGYSVSREKKESFPLTVTSAQKNPTAFYLCASSTYDSNQPQHFGDGTRLSIL.

The chain links TRBV11-1 to TRBJ2-5; tentative D call: TRBD2 (5 bases). Germline V gives CDR1 SGHAT, CDR2 FQDESV (reference sequence). The V end was cut by 7 bases, the J end by 1 base, with 10 bases between. The CDR3 loop spans 13 amino acids. CDR3 in DNA: TGTGCCAGCAAGCAGCGGTTCCAAGAGACCCAGTACTTC. Translation gives CASKQRFQETQYF.

The chain employs TRBV6-5 and TRBJ1-2, with TRBD1 identical over 7 bases. Per the germline V gene, CDR1 is MNHEY and CDR2 is SVGAGI. J gave up 2 bases and V 5 bases, and 8 bases lay outside the gene matches. This CDR3 region has 15 residues. The CDR3 loop reads CASSTYQGGNYGYTF. DNA for the CDR3: TGTGCCAGCAGTACATACCAAGGGGGCAACTATGGCTACACCTTC.

This sequence joins TRBV30 and TRBJ1-5; 12 bases are shared with TRBD1. Trimming cost V 1 base and J 0 bases; bases outside gene matches: 22. This CDR3 contains 23 residues. Germline lookup yields CDR1 GTSNPN and CDR2 SVGIG (reference sequence). The CDR3 protein is CAWSDWGQGAQKFGRTSNQPQHF. Written as DNA, the CDR3 is TGTGCCTGGAGTGACTGGGGACAGGGGGCGCAGAAGTTTGGTCGGACTAGCAATCAGCCCCAGCATTTT. Based on the CDR3 plus reference TRBV30 and TRBJ1-5, the full variable domain is SQTIHQWPATLVQPVGSPLSLECTVEGTSNPNLYWYRQAAGRGLQLLFYSVGIGQISSEVPQNLSASRPQDRQFILSSKKLLLSDSGFYLCAWSDWGQGAQKFGRTSNQPQHFGDGTRLSIL.

This clone was counted once. The chain uses TRBV2 and TRBJ2-7; possible D gene TRBD1, 6 bases. V was pared by 6 bases and J by 1 base, with 13 bases between. Germline V CDR1 and CDR2: SNHLY, FYNNEI. This CDR3 region has 14 residues. As DNA, the CDR3 is TGTGCCAGCAGAGCGACAGGAATATCCTACGAGCAGTACTTC. As protein: CASRATGISYEQYF.

This clone was picked up a small number of times. The V call is TRBV5-1, the J call TRBJ1-1; TRBD1 matches 7 bases. The CDR3 extends over 15 amino acids. Germline loops: CDR1 SGHRS, CDR2 YFSETQ. Trimming took 0 bases from V and 2 from J; bases not matched to a gene: 4. The chain's CDR3 is CASSLAEGANTEAFF. The CDR3 nucleotides read TGCGCCAGCAGCTTGGCCGAGGGGGCTAACACTGAAGCTTTCTTT.

This sequence joins TRBV29-1 and TRBJ2-2; 12 bases line up with TRBD2. Germline V lookup: CDR1 SQVTM, CDR2 ANQGSEA. V was pared by 6 bases and J by 1 base, with 21 bases of the junction left unmatched. The CDR3 has 21 residues. CDR3 sequence reads: CSVGEHRSRLAGALNTGELFF. In DNA, the CDR3 is TGCAGCGTCGGCGAACACCGATCCCGACTAGCGGGGGCATTGAACACCGGGGAGCTGTTTTTT.

V and J are TRBV7-2 and TRBJ1-2; no clear D. CDR1 is SGHTA and CDR2 is FQGNSA in the germline V gene. The V and J ends lost 1 base and 4 bases respectively, with 10 bases between them. The CDR3 covers 14 residues. The CDR3 protein is CASSLERETYGYTF. In DNA form, the CDR3 reads TGTGCCAGCAGCTTAGAGAGGGAGACCTATGGCTACACCTTC.

The J gene is TRBJ2-7, the V gene TRBV13; no clear D. Deletions cut 3 bases from V and 2 bases from J, with 11 bases between. Germline V gives CDR1 PRHDT, CDR2 FYEKMQ (reference sequence). The CDR3 contains 14 residues. The CDR3 sequence is CASSLGQSTYEQYF. The DNA for the CDR3 is TGTGCCAGCAGCTTGGGCCAGAGCACCTACGAGCAGTACTTC.

V and J are TRBV30 and TRBJ2-5, with D uncertain. Trimming cost V 2 bases and J 5 bases, with 12 bases left between them. The CDR3 is 13 amino acids. CDR1 and CDR2 from the germline V gene are GTSNPN and SVGIG (reference sequence). DNA of the CDR3: TGTGCCTGGAGTTATCAGGCTGGGGAGACCCAGTACTTC. As protein: CAWSYQAGETQYF. The variable domain in full, with the rest retrieved from reference TRBV30 and TRBJ2-5, is SQTIHQWPATLVQPVGSPLSLECTVEGTSNPNLYWYRQAAGRGLQLLFYSVGIGQISSEVPQNLSASRPQDRQFILSSKKLLLSDSGFYLCAWSYQAGETQYFGPGTRLLVL.

The chain recombines TRBV10-3 with TRBJ1-5; the D is unclear. CDR1 and CDR2 from the germline V gene are ENHRY and SYGVKD. The CDR3 consists of 14 residues. The V end lost 3 bases, the J end lost 4 bases, and 10 bases lay between the germline ends. The CDR3 DNA is TGTGCCATCAGTGAAAACAGCTCGAATCAGCCCCAGCATTTT. Protein product: CAISENSSNQPQHF.

V gene TRBV19 combines with J gene TRBJ2-3; a weak D match, TRBD1 (6 bases). This CDR3 has 17 residues. Trimming stripped 5 bases from V and 6 bases from J, with 24 bases between. The germline V gene has CDR1 LNHDA and CDR2 SQIVND (reference sequence). CDR3 sequence: CASSDPRGHKGSDTQYF. Here the CDR3 DNA reads TGTGCCAGTAGTGACCCCAGGGGACACAAGGGATCGGATACGCAGTATTTT.

This clone was seen only a few times. The chain uses TRBV6-5 and TRBJ1-5; 7 positions match TRBD1. In germline, CDR1 is MNHEY, CDR2 SVGAGI. The CDR3 sequence is 15 residues long. V gave up 7 bases and J gave up 6 bases; unmatched junction bases: 12. CDR3 sequence: CASNVGQGVSQPQHF. The CDR3 DNA is TGTGCCAGCAACGTCGGGCAGGGGGTTAGTCAGCCCCAGCATTTT.

This chain links TRBV9 with TRBJ2-3, with 16 bases lining up with TRBD2. The CDR3 contains 19 residues. Looked up from germline, CDR1 is SGDLS and CDR2 is YYNGEE. The junction had 7 bases not matched to a gene; V was cut back by 0 bases and J by 3 bases. CDR3 DNA sequence: TGTGCCAGCAGCGTAGGTCCGGGACTAGCGGGGGGGTGGACAGATACGCAGTATTTT. Translating gives CASSVGPGLAGGWTDTQYF. The variable domain in full, completed from reference TRBV9 and TRBJ2-3, reads DSGVTQTPKHLITATGQRVTLRCSPRSGDLSVYWYQQSLDQGLQFLIQYYNGEERAKGNILERFSAQQFPDLHSELNLSSLELGDSALYFCASSVGPGLAGGWTDTQYFGPGTRLTVL.